This T cell receptor beta chain originates from a study of radiation and T cells in renal cell carcinoma (dated by TCRdb to the early 2020s). Broadly, across the study: The samples were obtained from a clinical trial, where primary renal cell carcinomas were treated with 15 Gy stereotactic body radiation therapy and then removed by nephrectomy 4 weeks afterward. In total, more than 50 samples underwent TCR beta sequencing: 25 or so tumors plus 27 peripheral blood samples. Across all 50 or so samples, 4,016,671 unique CDR3 nucleotide sequences encoding around 2.8 million unique CDR3 amino acid sequences were identified. Overall study outcomes, separate from this receptor: In blood, the top tumor clonotypes increased between baseline and 2 weeks post-radiation and then shrank by 4 weeks, which suggests that tumor-resident clones expanded only transiently. Because pretreatment tumor biopsies were not available, the study could not determine whether clonotypes were already present within the tumor at baseline. Dynamics of the blood repertoire were not tracked past 4 weeks after treatment. The single-armed trial design could not address effects of radiation dose or scheduling on the TCR repertoire.

Per the publication, the time point label means: blood 2 weeks post-SBRT. The treatment or condition label, as the study defines it: 15 Gy SBRT to primary tumor, nephrectomy 4 weeks later. To follow tumor-enriched clonotypes, peripheral blood was collected serially from radiation-treated patients at baseline and again at 2 weeks and 4 weeks after SBRT. Every patient's renal cell carcinoma showed clear cell pathology. The QIAamp DNA Blood Mini Kit (Qiagen) was used to prepare genomic DNA for TCR sequencing. Only samples passing all quality control checks were included in the analyses. As concerns this clone: What antigen it recognizes has not been identified. Base qualities are not provided; no much larger clone lies one nucleotide away.

The immunoSEQ kit was used, according to the manufacturer's recommendations, to generate TCR beta libraries from genomic DNA. Library preparation used a first multiplex PCR with proprietary primers, then a second PCR adding unique barcodes, with bead cleanups after each round. Each sample batch included a kit-provided positive control reaction and a negative control reaction. The final libraries were assessed on an Agilent 4200 TapeStation D1000 ScreenTape, pooled by volume, and quantified by qPCR. Sequencing ran on an Illumina NextSeq500 with a MidOutput 150-cycle cartridge, using 156 Read1 and 15 Index1 cycles with kit custom primers. The pooled library was loaded at roughly 0.94 pM with an approximately 20% PhiX control spike-in. The study's own analysis went as follows. The vendor-processed data were analyzed in R, and a clonotype was defined as all T cells that share the same CDR3 nucleotide sequence. In the clone abundance analyses, frequencies were normalized to the 10,000 most abundant clones in each sample. Before analysis, public T cell clones were removed, and these numbered fewer than five per sample on average. An abundance difference of at least 32-fold between compartments was the criterion for calling clonotypes tumor-enriched or baseline blood-enriched. A beta-binomial differential abundance model was used to identify clonotypes that were expanded or contracted between blood time points. Tumor-blood repertoire similarity was measured with the Baroni-Urbani and Buser coefficient, and group comparisons used two-tailed Wilcoxon tests in R. This is the immuneACCESS table as TCRdb keeps it, with only in-frame sequences that have V and J called. A part of the clones is gone; compared with another copy, unresolved V genes explain less than half, and the rest is unexplained. V, J and clone size reflect that table, while D and trimming were determined from the DNA. The table for this sample lists around 70,000 clones; roughly 80% of them were counted only once. The top ten constitute approximately 6.4% of the sample.

V was cut back by 6 bases and J by 0 bases, leaving a gap of 9 bases between them. The CDR3 holds 13 amino acids from the cysteine to the phenylalanine. The retained sequence is limited to the CDR3, 39 bases, with the frame set at the first base. CDR1 and CDR2 are drawn from the germline V gene: KGHSH, LQKENI. The TCR comes from a man in his 60s with renal cell carcinoma. The chain couples TRBV18 to TRBJ2-7, with the D gene too uncertain to name. Source: blood, taken from a patient whose treatment included radiotherapy and nephrectomy. The nucleotides are TGTGCCAGCTCTCAGCCTAACTCCTACGAGCAGTACTTC. It translates as CASSQPNSYEQYF.